In this sample, the clone carrying this TCR beta chain turned up many times. The TCR beta CDR3 regions underwent amplification from RNA transcripts. First-round RT-PCR relied on HTBI primers, and a second-round multiplex PCR came next. From the multiplex PCR reads, TCRdb called clonotypes with MiXCR, one entry per CDR3 protein. The sample lists just over 400,000 distinct CDR3 sequences, around 21% occurring once. This sample was included in a study of Graves' ophthalmopathy and Graves' hyperthyroidism. The wider study: Investigators collected peripheral blood at initial diagnosis, before any treatment was given.

People with hyperthyroidism were aged 18 to 65 and newly diagnosed, under 2 months' duration. The authors diagnosed from clinical symptoms, serum thyroxine, TRAb, thyroid ultrasound and orbital computed tomography. The origin of this receptor is a woman aged 18-29 years with stable Graves' hyperthyroidism. Source material: peripheral blood.

The CDR3 loop is CASSYDWAPGGYTF. CDR3 coding DNA: TGTGCCAGCAGTTACGATTGGGCCCCCGGGGGCTACACCTTC. The chain carries TRBV6-5 and TRBJ1-2, with D uncertain. The CDR3 spans 14 residues. V lost 2 bases and J 8 bases, leaving 15 bases between the germline ends. Germline V CDR1 and CDR2: MNHEY, SVGAGI.